This TCR beta chain was sequenced in a study of response to subunit inactivated influenza vaccine. Study results and limitations: Each seasonal flu vaccination may recruit only limited new T cells, authors suggested.

TCRdb analysed the RT-PCR reads with MiXCR anew, one entry per CDR3 protein. The sample has hundreds of thousands of distinct CDR3 sequences; roughly 8.2% are singletons. Losses at the gene ends were 0 bases for V and 1 base for J; bases not matched to a gene: 2. CDR3 size: 17 residues. CDR1 is LGHNA and CDR2 is YSLEER in the germline V gene. In this sample, this clonotype turned up many times. What it binds is unknown. Sequenced here: PBMCs from blood, sampled less than 30 months after vaccination. This receptor was identified in a man aged 50 to 75 who received an inactivated influenza vaccine. The rearrangement joins TRBV4-3 to TRBJ2-2; 10 nucleotides agree with TRBD2. The DNA for the CDR3 is TGCGCCAGCAGCCAAGATGCTAGCGGGGGGAACACCGGGGAGCTGTTTTTT. This codes for CASSQDASGGNTGELFF.